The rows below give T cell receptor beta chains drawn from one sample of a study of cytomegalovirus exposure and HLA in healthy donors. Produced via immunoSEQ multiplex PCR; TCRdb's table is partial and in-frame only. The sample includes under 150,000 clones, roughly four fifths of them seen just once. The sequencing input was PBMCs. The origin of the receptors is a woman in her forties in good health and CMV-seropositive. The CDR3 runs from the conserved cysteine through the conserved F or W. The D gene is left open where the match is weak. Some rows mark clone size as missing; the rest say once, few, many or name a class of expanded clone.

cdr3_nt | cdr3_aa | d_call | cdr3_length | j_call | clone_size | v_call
TGTGCCTGGAGTCGGACAGGAGGTGGTGAGCAGTTCTTC | CAWSRTGGGEQFF | TRBD1 | 13 | TRBJ2-1 | . | TRBV30
TGTGCCAGCAGTTTAGTCCTCCCCCGGGGAAACATTCAGTACTTC | CASSLVLPRGNIQYF | . | 15 | TRBJ2-4 | . | TRBV28
TGTGCTAGCAGCCCCCAGCGGGCTAGTCTTGAAAAACTGTTTTTT | CASSPQRASLEKLFF | . | 15 | TRBJ1-4 | . | TRBV7-7
TGTGCCAACAGCCAAACCTCTCCAGGAGGGTCCACTGAAGCTTTCTTT | CANSQTSPGGSTEAFF | . | 16 | TRBJ1-1 | . | TRBV4-2
TGTGCCAGCAGTGACCCAGGGAGGTACAATGAGCAGTTCTTC | CASSDPGRYNEQFF | . | 14 | TRBJ2-1 | once | TRBV25-1
TGTGCCTGGGGGCCAAGCTCCTACGAGCAGTACTTC | CAWGPSSYEQYF | . | 12 | TRBJ2-7 | . | TRBV30
TGTGCCAGCTCACCGACAGCCACAACGCTTAACTATGGCTACACCTTC | CASSPTATTLNYGYTF | . | 16 | TRBJ1-2 | . | TRBV18
TGTGCCTCCAAGGACCTAGCGGGGGGGTTCAATGAGCAGTTCTTC | CASKDLAGGFNEQFF | TRBD2 | 15 | TRBJ2-1 | few | TRBV30
TGTGCCAGCAGCCCAGCGGGGGAACGCGAGCAGTACTTC | CASSPAGEREQYF | TRBD2 | 13 | TRBJ2-7 | . | TRBV4-2
TGTGCCAGCAGTTTGACTAGCTCCTACAATGAGCAGTTCTTC | CASSLTSSYNEQFF | . | 14 | TRBJ2-1 | . | TRBV5-6
TGCGCCAGCAGCTTGGGGCAGGCCGGAGGCTACACCTTC | CASSLGQAGGYTF | . | 13 | TRBJ1-2 | . | TRBV5-1
TGTGCCACCAGCAGAGAAGGGGTCACTGAAGCTTTCTTT | CATSREGVTEAFF | . | 13 | TRBJ1-1 | . | TRBV15
TGCGCCAGCAGCGGACTAGCGGCCCGGGGGGAGACCCAGTACTTC | CASSGLAARGETQYF | TRBD2 | 15 | TRBJ2-5 | . | TRBV5-1
TGTGCCAGATCCCGAGCCCAGAAAGGGGGAGAGACCCAGTACTTC | CARSRAQKGGETQYF | . | 15 | TRBJ2-5 | few | TRBV19
TGTGCCAGCAGCTTAGATTATCTGCGCAGGGTGTCTGGGGCCAACGTCCTGACTTTC | CASSLDYLRRVSGANVLTF | . | 19 | TRBJ2-6 | . | TRBV7-8
TGTGCCAGCAGAGCTCAGGGAAACTATGGCTACACCTTC | CASRAQGNYGYTF | . | 13 | TRBJ1-2 | . | TRBV6-4
TGTGCCAGCAGTCTGAAGGGAGGAGAGACCCAGTACTTC | CASSLKGGETQYF | . | 13 | TRBJ2-5 | . | TRBV6-4
TGCGCCAGCAGCGAAAACCCCGGGACTAGCGGGAGGGGCTCCTACAATGAGCAGTTCTTC | CASSENPGTSGRGSYNEQFF | TRBD2 | 20 | TRBJ2-1 | . | TRBV10-1
TGTGCCACCAGCAGAGGGCTAAGTACTACTGTTCGGAACGAGCAGTACTTC | CATSRGLSTTVRNEQYF | . | 17 | TRBJ2-7 | . | TRBV15
TGTGCCAGTAGTATTTTCGCCCGGAGGGCCGGCAATCAGCCCCAGCATTTT | CASSIFARRAGNQPQHF | . | 17 | TRBJ1-5 | . | TRBV19
TGTGCCAGCAGCTCGCGGACTAGCGGGGGCCTGTACCAAGAGACCCAGTACTTC | CASSSRTSGGLYQETQYF | TRBD2 | 18 | TRBJ2-5 | few | TRBV7-8
TGCAGCGCCTCCTCTGTGGCGGGAGGGAGTGAGCAGTACTTC | CSASSVAGGSEQYF | TRBD2 | 14 | TRBJ2-7 | . | TRBV29-1
TGTGCCAGCAGCTTCCGTTCGAGCACAGATACGCAGTATTTT | CASSFRSSTDTQYF | . | 14 | TRBJ2-3 | . | TRBV5-6
TGTGCCAGCAGCGGTGCGGGAGAAAGAGATACGCAGTATTTT | CASSGAGERDTQYF | TRBD2 | 14 | TRBJ2-3 | . | TRBV7-9